This entry lists 13 T cell receptor beta chains sequenced from one sample in a study of T cells in Graves' hyperthyroidism and ophthalmopathy. The investigators amplified TCR beta CDR3 regions from RNA transcripts. Carried out on the TCR CDR3, a first-round RT-PCR used the HTBI primer set. Each CDR3 protein gets one entry after TCRdb re-called the multiplex PCR reads with MiXCR. The table has about 500,000 distinct CDR3 sequences, over 15% seen once. Sequenced material: blood. The receptors here all came from a woman younger than 35 with Graves' hyperthyroidism.

This clonotype was recorded at least ten times. The chain links TRBV5-5 to TRBJ1-1, with a weak D call TRBD1 (5 bases). Germline V gene lookup returns CDR1 SGHKS and CDR2 YYEKEE (reference sequence). The V end lost 2 bases, the J end lost 4 bases, and 9 bases lay between the germline ends. The CDR3 has 13 residues. The CDR3 spells CASSLIGGTEAFF. As DNA, the CDR3 is TGTGCCAGCAGCTTAATTGGGGGCACTGAAGCTTTCTTT.

The J gene is TRBJ1-3, the V gene TRBV6-1, with TRBD1 matching 7 bases. Per germline, CDR1 MNHNS and CDR2 SASEGT. The CDR3 contains 16 residues. V gave up 6 bases and J gave up 2 bases; unmatched junction bases: 10. CDR3: CASRQQGTPAGNTIYF. The CDR3 DNA follows: TGTGCCAGCAGACAACAGGGGACTCCGGCTGGAAACACCATATATTTT.

This clonotype was recorded a few times. The chain combines TRBV6-2 or TRBV6-3 with TRBJ1-5; D is unresolved. Trimming cost V 2 bases and J 3 bases, with 8 bases left between them. The CDR3 length is 14 residues. The germline V gene encodes CDR1 MNHEY and CDR2 SVGEGT. The CDR3, as DNA: TGTGCCAGCAGTTACCCCGGAGACAATCAGCCCCAGCATTTT. Its protein is CASSYPGDNQPQHF.

The J gene is TRBJ2-1, the V gene TRBV12-5; TRBD2 matches 10 bases. This CDR3 contains 16 residues. Trimming removed 0 bases from V and 7 bases from J; junction bases left unmatched: 6. Germline assignment: CDR1 LGHNT and CDR2 FRNRAP. CDR3 DNA: TGTGCTAGTGGTTTGGTAGTTATTAGCGGGGGGAATGAGCAGTTCTTC. Protein: CASGLVVISGGNEQFF.

This clonotype was detected ten times or more. In DNA form, the CDR3 reads TGTGCCAGCAGTCCAGAAACGACTAGCGGGGGGGCGAAGACCCAGTACTTC. It codes for CASSPETTSGGAKTQYF. The J gene is TRBJ2-5, the V gene TRBV28; 14 bases line up with TRBD2. Trimming took 5 bases from V and 6 from J; bases not matched to a gene: 11. The CDR3 has 17 residues. CDR1 and CDR2 from the germline V gene are MDHEN and SYDVKM.

This clonotype appeared many times. This sequence joins TRBV6-1 and TRBJ2-7; 10 bases match TRBD1. The CDR3 totals 16 residues. From germline, CDR1 is MNHNS and CDR2 SASEGT. J lost 5 bases, V lost 4 bases, and 11 bases had no gene match. CDR3 nucleotides: TGTGCCAGCAGTGGACGCCGGGACAGGGGTATCCACGAGCAGTACTTC. Protein sequence: CASSGRRDRGIHEQYF.

In this sample, this clonotype turned up many times. V and J are TRBV7-2 and TRBJ2-5; 8 nucleotides line up with TRBD1. The CDR3 has 14 residues. Unmatched junction bases numbered 3, after V lost 5 bases and J lost 1 base. In germline, CDR1 is SGHTA, CDR2 FQGNSA. CDR3 in DNA: TGTGCCAGCAGCAAGGGACAGGCCCAAGAGACCCAGTACTTC. This gives the protein CASSKGQAQETQYF.

This chain links TRBV20-1 with TRBJ2-1; 11 bases are shared with TRBD2. Germline V gives CDR1 DFQATT, CDR2 SNEGSKA (reference sequence). The V and J ends lost 3 bases and 2 bases, in that order; junction bases with no gene match: 3. This CDR3 is built from 15 residues. CDR3 in amino acids: CSARASGGTYNEQFF. In DNA form, the CDR3 reads TGCAGTGCTAGGGCTAGCGGGGGGACCTACAATGAGCAGTTCTTC.

Notes on this clonotype: This clone may be a read error of a much larger clone one base away. The genes are TRBV2 and TRBJ1-1; D is unresolved. The germline V gene encodes CDR1 SNHLY and CDR2 FYNNEI. This CDR3 is 13 amino acids long. The V end lost 8 bases, the J end lost 3 bases, and 13 bases lay between the germline ends. The CDR3 sequence: CASGSNMYTEAFF. As DNA, the CDR3 is TGTGCCAGCGGGTCGAACATGTACACTGAAGCTTTCTTT.

The V call is TRBV28, the J call TRBJ2-2, with a tentative D call TRBD2 (6 bases). V lost 5 bases and J 10 bases, leaving 26 bases between the germline ends. In germline, CDR1 is MDHEN, CDR2 SYDVKM. The CDR3 totals 17 residues. The CDR3 DNA sequence: TGTGCCAGCAGTGTTCCTTGGCAGATACTAGCACCGGCGGAGCTGTTTTTT. Translation gives CASSVPWQILAPAELFF.

The V gene is TRBV4-1, the J gene TRBJ2-2; TRBD2 matches 7 bases. Germline lookup yields CDR1 MGHRA and CDR2 YSYEKL. The CDR3 has 13 residues. Unmatched junction bases numbered 3, after V lost 1 base and J lost 10 bases. CDR3 in DNA: TGCGCCAGCAGCCAAGCGGCGGGAGTGGAGCTGTTTTTT. This gives the protein CASSQAAGVELFF.

This clonotype was counted between two and nine times. The gene calls are TRBV11-2 and TRBJ2-5; no clear D. V lost 6 bases, J lost 2 bases, and 13 bases lay in between. The CDR3 sequence is 14 residues long. CDR1 is SGHAT, CDR2 FQNNGV, per germline. The CDR3 protein is CASSFPGSQETQYF. The CDR3 nucleotides read TGTGCCAGCAGTTTCCCGGGTTCACAAGAGACCCAGTACTTC.

This chain connects TRBV28 to TRBJ2-3; a weak D match, TRBD2 (6 bases). The CDR3 has 16 amino acids. The germline V gene encodes CDR1 MDHEN and CDR2 SYDVKM. V was shortened by 6 bases and J by 1 base, with 17 bases between the two germline ends. The CDR3 bases are TGTGCCAGCAGCCCGGGCAGTAGCGGCCGCACAGATACGCAGTATTTT. It codes for CASSPGSSGRTDTQYF.